This passage covers 32 T cell receptor beta chains from one sample sequenced in a study of blood T cell repertoires in COVID-19. The protocol was immunoSEQ multiplex PCR, while the TCRdb copy is restricted to in-frame clones and leaves out a portion. The table records some 140,000 clones, 65% to 80% of them present only once. The material sequenced was peripheral blood. All receptors come from a man at least 80 years old with acute or convalescent COVID-19.

J is TRBJ2-3 and V is TRBV5-1; perhaps TRBD2 as D (6 bases). The CDR3 has 15 amino acids. CDR1 SGHRS and CDR2 YFSETQ come from the germline V gene. V dropped 1 base and J dropped 4 bases, with 13 bases sitting between them. CDR3 region: CASSLFGGSADTQYF. The CDR3 DNA sequence: TGCGCCAGCAGCTTGTTTGGGGGGAGTGCAGATACGCAGTATTTT.

The V gene is TRBV5-4, the J gene TRBJ2-7, with D unresolved. Trimming removed 2 bases from V and 3 bases from J, with 3 bases in between. The CDR3 is 11 amino acids. CDR1 is SGHNT and CDR2 is YYREEE in the germline V gene (reference sequence). CDR3 residues: CASSFNYEQYF. The CDR3 DNA reads TGTGCCAGCAGCTTCAACTACGAGCAGTACTTC.

V usage is TRBV7-3 and J usage is TRBJ1-1, with D hard to call. Germline CDR1 SGHTA, CDR2 FQGTGA. V was cut by 0 bases and J by 3 bases, with 8 bases left in between. This CDR3 spans 14 amino acids. DNA of the CDR3: TGTGCCAGCAGCTTAACGGCGGCAGACACTGAAGCTTTCTTT. Amino acids: CASSLTAADTEAFF.

The chain employs TRBV2 and TRBJ1-1; D is undetermined. V was pared by 4 bases and J by 8 bases, with 8 bases between. The CDR3 has 11 amino acids. CDR1 is SNHLY and CDR2 is FYNNEI in the germline V gene. The CDR3 nucleotides read TGTGCCAGCAGTGTGAAGCGGGAAGCTTTCTTT. Encoded protein: CASSVKREAFF.

The chain links TRBV12-3 or TRBV12-4 to TRBJ1-1; a possible D gene is TRBD1 (5 bases). Trimming removed 0 bases at V and 8 bases at J, with 7 bases between. This CDR3 spans 12 amino acids. In nucleotides, the CDR3 is TGTGCCAGCAGTTTAGCGCGGGGGGAAGCTTTCTTT. Protein sequence: CASSLARGEAFF.

The chain uses TRBV27 and TRBJ2-7; 7 positions agree with TRBD1. The junction had 3 bases not matched to a gene; V was cut back by 4 bases and J by 0 bases. The germline V gene encodes CDR1 MNHEY and CDR2 SMNVEV (reference sequence). CDR3 length: 14 amino acids. The CDR3 sequence is CASSYDRASYEQYF. The CDR3 DNA follows: TGTGCCAGCAGTTACGACAGGGCCTCCTACGAGCAGTACTTC.

The rearrangement links TRBV27 to TRBJ1-1, with TRBD1 as a possible D gene (6 bases). The CDR3 is made up of 15 amino acids. Germline V gene sequence: CDR1 MNHEY, CDR2 SMNVEV (reference sequence). Trimming removed 2 bases at V and 1 base at J, with 11 bases between. CDR3 nucleotides: TGTGCCAGCAGTTTACTGGGGGCGCAGAACACTGAAGCTTTCTTT. Translating gives CASSLLGAQNTEAFF.

The J gene is TRBJ1-4, the V gene TRBV12-3 or TRBV12-4; unclear D gene. CDR3 size: 13 residues. With 9 bases removed from V and 8 bases from J, the gap between germline ends came to 16 bases. CDR3 sequence reads: CASRRANGEKLFF. The DNA of the CDR3 is TGTGCCAGTCGGAGGGCAAACGGGGAAAAACTGTTTTTT.

The chain is built from TRBV24-1 and TRBJ2-2; 9 positions match TRBD2. The CDR3 runs 16 residues. Trimming took 4 bases from V and 4 from J; bases not matched to a gene: 6. Germline V gene sequence: CDR1 KGHDR, CDR2 SFDVKD. The CDR3: CATSDPSGGITGELFF. In DNA, the CDR3 is TGTGCCACCAGTGACCCCAGCGGGGGGATCACCGGGGAGCTGTTTTTT.

The chain combines TRBV11-2 with TRBJ2-1; 11 bases are shared with TRBD2. CDR1 is SGHAT, CDR2 FQNNGV, per germline. This CDR3 region has 19 residues. The junction had 16 bases not matched to a gene; V was cut back by 7 bases and J by 2 bases. This CDR3 reads CASTPVGLAGGKAYNEQFF. The CDR3 DNA reads TGTGCCAGCACCCCTGTTGGGCTAGCGGGGGGAAAGGCCTACAATGAGCAGTTCTTC.

CDR3 sequence: CASSLGSPTEAFF. The CDR3 DNA is TGTGCCAGCAGCCTCGGGAGTCCCACTGAAGCTTTCTTT. This chain connects TRBV7-2 to TRBJ1-1; no reliable D call. The germline gives CDR1 SGHTA, CDR2 FQGNSA. CDR3 size: 13 residues. Trimming took off 5 bases at V and 4 bases at J, with 11 bases between the two ends.

In its sample, this clone was seen a few times. J is TRBJ2-5 and V is TRBV7-2; D remains ambiguous. CDR1 is SGHTA and CDR2 is FQGNSA in the germline V gene. The CDR3 covers 14 residues. Trimming pared 5 bases from V and 4 bases from J, leaving 14 bases between. Here the CDR3 DNA reads TGTGCCAGCAGCCCCAATATGCTAGTAGAGACCCAGTACTTC. Translated, it gives CASSPNMLVETQYF.

The chain employs TRBV7-2 and TRBJ1-6, with 8 positions matching TRBD1. The CDR3 loop spans 15 amino acids. Unmatched junction bases numbered 4, after V lost 5 bases and J lost 4 bases. From germline, CDR1 is SGHTA and CDR2 FQGNSA. CDR3 loop: CASSAQGGYNSPLHF. The CDR3 DNA follows: TGTGCCAGCAGCGCACAGGGGGGGTATAATTCACCCCTCCACTTT.

This chain connects TRBV5-4 to TRBJ2-3; D is ambiguous. The germline CDR1 and CDR2 sequences are SGHNT and YYREEE (reference sequence). The CDR3 runs 13 residues. V lost 2 bases and J 2 bases, leaving 6 bases between the germline ends. This CDR3 is CASSFAFTDTQYF. Written as DNA, the CDR3 is TGTGCCAGCAGCTTTGCGTTCACAGATACGCAGTATTTT.

This rearrangement joins TRBV11-2 to TRBJ2-2, with a tentative D call TRBD2 (6 bases). Trimming removed 6 bases at V and 6 bases at J, with 14 bases between. This CDR3 contains 14 residues. Per the germline V gene, CDR1 is SGHAT and CDR2 is FQNNGV. In DNA form, the CDR3 reads TGTGCCAGCAGGACTTACGGGGGTGCCGGGGAGCTGTTTTTT. It encodes CASRTYGGAGELFF.

The chain uses TRBV7-8 and TRBJ2-5; D unresolved. Germline V CDR1 and CDR2: SGHVS, FQNEAQ. The CDR3 spans 12 residues. Trimming removed 5 bases from V and 4 bases from J, with 8 bases in between. DNA for the CDR3: TGTGCCAGCAGCCCCGCGGTAGAGACCCAGTACTTC. Its protein product is CASSPAVETQYF.

V and J are TRBV4-3 and TRBJ1-6; tentatively, D is TRBD1 (6 bases). Germline V lookup: CDR1 LGHNA, CDR2 YSLEER. There are 16 residues in the CDR3. Trimming took off 0 bases at V and 9 bases at J, with 15 bases between the two ends. The CDR3 sequence: CASSQESAGAGSPLHF. The CDR3 DNA follows: TGCGCCAGCAGCCAAGAGTCGGCAGGGGCGGGTTCACCCCTCCACTTT.

The chain is built from TRBV6-5 and TRBJ1-2; 12 bases align to TRBD1. Trimming cost V 8 bases and J 6 bases; bases outside gene matches: 4. CDR1 MNHEY and CDR2 SVGAGI come from the germline V gene. The CDR3 runs to 13 residues. DNA for the CDR3: TGTGCCAGCGGGGACAGGGGGCTCGATGGCTACACCTTC. This sequence encodes CASGDRGLDGYTF.

This clone was recorded only once. The V and J genes are TRBV7-2 and TRBJ1-5, with 10 positions matching TRBD1. Germline V gene sequence: CDR1 SGHTA, CDR2 FQGNSA. The CDR3 length is 15 residues. The trim removed 5 bases at V and 5 bases at J, leaving 6 bases unmatched. CDR3 residues: CASSPRTGGDQPQHF. The DNA for the CDR3 is TGTGCCAGCAGCCCCCGGACAGGGGGGGATCAGCCCCAGCATTTT.

This clone was observed once. The chain has TRBV18 and TRBJ2-3; 7 bases are a match to TRBD1. This CDR3 has 15 residues. V shed 7 bases and J 0 bases; nucleotides not matched to a gene: 7. In germline, CDR1 is KGHSH, CDR2 LQKENI. CDR3 sequence: CASFHDRESTDTQYF. In nucleotides, the CDR3 is TGTGCCAGCTTTCACGACAGGGAAAGCACAGATACGCAGTATTTT.

The chain has TRBV15 and TRBJ1-6; possibly TRBD1 for D (5 bases). CDR3 size: 14 residues. V lost 10 bases, J lost 5 bases, and 15 bases lay in between. The germline V gene has CDR1 LNHNV and CDR2 YYDKDF (reference sequence). This CDR3 reads CAIAGGGNNSPLHF. CDR3 nucleotides: TGTGCCATCGCCGGGGGAGGTAATAATTCACCCCTCCACTTT.

A few counts support this clone. The rearrangement links TRBV30 to TRBJ1-6; TRBD1 matches at 10 bases. Germline values: CDR1 GTSNPN, CDR2 SVGIG (reference sequence). The V gene end was trimmed by 3 bases and the J gene end by 7 bases; junction bases not matched to a gene: 3. The CDR3 has 14 residues. In DNA form, the CDR3 reads TGTGCCTGGAGGGGGGACAGGGGCAATTCACCCCTCCACTTT. Its protein is CAWRGDRGNSPLHF.

The chain employs TRBV29-1 and TRBJ1-4; no firm D call. This CDR3 is 13 amino acids long. Trimming shortened V by 5 bases and J by 4 bases, and 11 bases separated the two germline ends. Germline V gene sequence: CDR1 SQVTM, CDR2 ANQGSEA. The CDR3 nucleotides read TGCAGCGTTCTAACGGGAGATAATGAAAAACTGTTTTTT. This sequence encodes CSVLTGDNEKLFF.

The CDR3 is CASSQDNEGSAGYTF. Written as DNA, the CDR3 is TGCGCCAGCAGCCAAGATAATGAGGGCTCAGCCGGCTACACCTTC. This chain joins TRBV4-3 and TRBJ1-2; D not certain. Per germline, CDR1 LGHNA and CDR2 YSLEER. The CDR3 runs 15 residues. V was trimmed by 0 bases and J by 8 bases, leaving 16 bases between them.

The chain couples TRBV6-6 to TRBJ1-5; no reliable D call. This CDR3 contains 13 residues. Looked up from germline, CDR1 is MNHNY and CDR2 is SVGAGI (reference sequence). Trimming shortened V by 5 bases and J by 9 bases, and 14 bases separated the two germline ends. This CDR3 reads CASSNSRGGPQHF. The CDR3 nucleotides read TGTGCCAGCAGTAATTCTCGGGGAGGGCCCCAGCATTTT.

For this clone: Other DNA sequences in this specimen translate into the identical CDR3. The chain recombines TRBV7-2 with TRBJ1-5; no reliable D call. The germline V gene has CDR1 SGHTA and CDR2 FQGNSA. V was clipped by 0 bases and J by 4 bases, with 7 bases between them. This CDR3 is built from 14 residues. The CDR3 DNA is TGTGCCAGCAGCTTAGCGAGGTCAAATCAGCCCCAGCATTTT. The encoded protein is CASSLARSNQPQHF.

This clone has just one count. The gene calls are TRBV5-1 and TRBJ1-4; D is ambiguous. Per the germline V gene, CDR1 is SGHRS and CDR2 is YFSETQ. The V end was cut by 0 bases, the J end by 8 bases, with 11 bases between. The CDR3 contains 14 residues. The CDR3 nucleotides are TGCGCCAGCAGCTTGGCACCGCCAGGCGAAAAACTGTTTTTT. Protein product: CASSLAPPGEKLFF. Full variable domain (missing parts from reference TRBV5-1 and TRBJ1-4): KAGVTQTPRYLIKTRGQQVTLSCSPISGHRSVSWYQQTPGQGLQFLFEYFSETQRNKGNFPGRFSGRQFSNSRSEMNVSTLELGDSALYLCASSLAPPGEKLFFGSGTQLSVL.

The chain is built from TRBV7-6 and TRBJ2-2, with D maybe TRBD1 (6 bases). Trimming took off 6 bases at V and 6 bases at J, with 14 bases between the two ends. This CDR3 has 14 residues. The germline V gene has CDR1 SGHVS and CDR2 FNYEAQ. CDR3 protein: CASRRTGRAGELFF. The CDR3 nucleotides read TGTGCCAGCAGACGTACAGGGAGAGCCGGGGAGCTGTTTTTT.

The gene calls are TRBV5-6 and TRBJ2-7; a possible D gene is TRBD2 (5 bases). The V gene's germline CDR1 is SGHDT and CDR2 YYEEEE. V was cut by 1 base and J by 7 bases, with 15 bases left in between. This CDR3 has 14 residues. CDR3 coding DNA: TGTGCCAGCAGCTTGATGGCGGGCACGGGGGAGCAGTACTTC. Translated: CASSLMAGTGEQYF.

This clone was counted a few times. The chain recombines TRBV4-2 with TRBJ1-1, with TRBD1 as a possible D gene (5 bases). Germline-derived CDR1 and CDR2 are LGHNA and YNFKEQ. The V and J ends lost 1 base and 0 bases respectively, with 9 bases between them. This CDR3 contains 15 residues. Here the CDR3 DNA reads TGTGCCAGCAGCCAAGGACAGCCTCTGAACACTGAAGCTTTCTTT. Translation: CASSQGQPLNTEAFF.

Worth noting for this clone: This sample includes further DNA sequences coding for the same CDR3. The chain employs TRBV19 and TRBJ1-4; D not certain. The V gene lost 6 bases and the J gene lost 3 bases, with 8 bases spanning the gap. Germline loops: CDR1 LNHDA, CDR2 SQIVND (reference sequence). The CDR3 contains 13 residues. CDR3 DNA: TGTGCCAGTAGGACCGGGTCTAATGAAAAACTGTTTTTT. It is translated as CASRTGSNEKLFF.

The CDR3 DNA follows: TGTGCCAGCAGTTTCTCCTCCAGGGGCGGGGGATCTTACGAGCAGTACTTC. It specifies CASSFSSRGGGSYEQYF. The chain recombines TRBV6-2 or TRBV6-3 with TRBJ2-7, with D possibly being TRBD2 (7 bases). Deletions cut 4 bases from V and 4 bases from J, with 23 bases between. CDR1 and CDR2 from the germline V gene are MNHEY and SVGEGT. The CDR3 loop spans 17 amino acids.